The 18 T cell receptor beta chains below were found in one sample sequenced in a study of EBV T-cell therapy then PD-1 blockade in nasopharyngeal carcinoma. Some clones are missing from TCRdb's copy, which holds only in-frame ones; the method was immunoSEQ multiplex PCR. Here the sample spans some 17,000 clones, approximately 80% being singletons. Treatment described: AdE1-LMPpoly-expanded autologous EBV-specific T-cell therapy followed by anti-PD-1 nivolumab. Their cognate antigens are unknown. This material consisted of CD8+ T cells from blood, taken at day 0 from a patient whose treatment included autologous EBV-specific T cells and nivolumab. These receptors were obtained from a man aged 35 to 55 with nasopharyngeal carcinoma.

The V call is TRBV25-1, the J call TRBJ2-6; 7 bases are shared with TRBD1. From germline, CDR1 is MGHDK and CDR2 SYGVNS. Trimming took 5 bases from V and 1 from J; bases not matched to a gene: 5. CDR3 length: 16 residues. This chain's CDR3 is CASSWPGGSGANVLTF. DNA for the CDR3: TGTGCCAGCAGTTGGCCAGGGGGTTCTGGGGCCAACGTCCTGACTTTC.

The chain uses TRBV5-5 and TRBJ2-7, with 12 bases identical to TRBD1. CDR1 and CDR2 (germline): SGHKS, YYEKEE (reference sequence). V lost 5 bases and J lost 6; bases outside the gene matches: 6. This CDR3 comprises 14 residues. The DNA for the CDR3 is TGTGCCAGCAGGCTGGGACAGGGGGCTCCCGAGCAGTACTTC. This codes for CASRLGQGAPEQYF.

The chain joins TRBV3-1 (or the pseudogene TRBV3-2) to TRBJ2-7, with 9 bases identical to TRBD1. CDR1 is LGHDT and CDR2 is YNNKEL in the germline V gene (reference sequence). V was pared by 0 bases and J by 5 bases, with 8 bases of the junction left unmatched. This CDR3 spans 16 amino acids. The CDR3 sequence: CASSQDGGQGYHEQYF. The CDR3, as DNA: TGTGCCAGCAGCCAAGATGGGGGACAGGGTTACCACGAGCAGTACTTC.

The V call is TRBV7-8, the J call TRBJ2-3, with 10 positions matching TRBD2. This CDR3 is built from 15 residues. J was trimmed by 1 base and V by 5 bases; bases with no gene match: 3. Germline V gives CDR1 SGHVS, CDR2 FQNEAQ. Here the CDR3 DNA reads TGTGCCAGCAGCCGTACTAGCGGGGGCACAGATACGCAGTATTTT. It translates to CASSRTSGGTDTQYF.

J is TRBJ2-1 and V is TRBV19; D is unresolved. CDR3 length equals 14 residues. Germline V gene sequence: CDR1 LNHDA, CDR2 SQIVND (reference sequence). V lost 4 bases, J lost 4 bases, and 11 bases lay in between. In DNA form, the CDR3 reads TGTGCCAGTAGTAGTGGCAGTCGATACAATGAGCAGTTCTTC. Translating gives CASSSGSRYNEQFF.

The chain's CDR3 is CAWSVPDRRNQPQHF. The CDR3 region has the DNA TGTGCCTGGAGTGTACCGGACAGACGGAATCAGCCCCAGCATTTT. The rearrangement links TRBV30 to TRBJ1-5; a possible D gene is TRBD1 (6 bases). V gave up 0 bases and J gave up 4 bases, with 13 bases separating them. The CDR3 runs 15 residues. Germline V lookup: CDR1 GTSNPN, CDR2 SVGIG (reference sequence).

This clone was observed a few times. The genes are TRBV6-5 and TRBJ1-1; D may be TRBD1 (5 bases). Trimming stripped 6 bases from V and 6 bases from J, with 14 bases between. This CDR3 region has 13 residues. Germline V gives CDR1 MNHEY, CDR2 SVGAGI. The CDR3 bases are TGTGCCAGCAGGGACATTTTAGGCGCTGAAGCTTTCTTT. This gives the protein CASRDILGAEAFF.

This chain uses TRBV19 with TRBJ1-5, with D possibly matching TRBD1 (6 bases). V was trimmed by 4 bases and J by 6 bases, leaving 19 bases between them. The length of the CDR3 is 16 residues. Germline CDR1 and CDR2: LNHDA and SQIVND (reference sequence). The CDR3 protein is CASSTSTGRGSQPQHF. Written as DNA, the CDR3 is TGTGCCAGTAGTACCTCGACAGGCCGCGGAAGTCAGCCCCAGCATTTT.

This chain links TRBV2 with TRBJ1-5; D gene uncertain. The CDR3 sequence is 12 residues long. CDR1 is SNHLY, CDR2 FYNNEI, per germline. V gave up 7 bases and J gave up 9 bases, with 13 bases separating them. CDR3 region: CASMGRRRPQHF. The CDR3 coding sequence is TGTGCCAGCATGGGAAGGAGGCGGCCCCAGCATTTT.

The chain combines TRBV7-9 with TRBJ2-5; TRBD1 might be the D (5 bases). CDR1 SEHNR and CDR2 FQNEAQ come from the germline V gene (reference sequence). The V end was cut by 8 bases, the J end by 1 base, with 8 bases between. There are 12 residues in the CDR3. CDR3 coding DNA: TGTGCCAGCGGCACAGGCCAAGAGACCCAGTACTTC. This encodes CASGTGQETQYF.

The chain couples TRBV12-3 or TRBV12-4 to TRBJ1-2; D is unclear. V lost 5 bases, J lost 6 bases, and 13 bases lay in between. The CDR3 spans 13 residues. Written as DNA, the CDR3 is TGTGCCAGCAGTAGCCCCATGAGAGATGGCTACACCTTC. Residues: CASSSPMRDGYTF.

By frequency in the sample, this clone is medium-sized. This rearrangement joins TRBV6-4 to TRBJ2-3; 8 bases agree with TRBD1. This CDR3 is 14 amino acids long. The junction had 0 bases not matched to a gene; V was cut back by 0 bases and J by 4 bases. Germline V gene data show CDR1 as MRHNA and CDR2 as SNTAGT. CDR3 DNA: TGTGCCAGCAGTGACTCACAGGGGGCAGATACGCAGTATTTT. This codes for CASSDSQGADTQYF.

V is TRBV4-3 and J is TRBJ1-2, with 8 nucleotides matching TRBD1. The V gene's germline CDR1 is LGHNA and CDR2 YSLEER. V lost 1 base and J lost 8; bases outside the gene matches: 6. The CDR3 covers 14 residues. CDR3 coding DNA: TGCGCCAGCAGCCAAGTGTCAGGGGGCCGCGGCTACACCTTC. Its protein is CASSQVSGGRGYTF.

Worth noting for this clone: This sample includes further DNA sequences coding for the same CDR3. The rearrangement uses TRBV5-4 and TRBJ1-1; 7 bases match TRBD1. Per the germline V gene, CDR1 is SGHNT and CDR2 is YYREEE (reference sequence). Unmatched junction bases numbered 7, after V lost 4 bases and J lost 4 bases. This CDR3 comprises 14 residues. The CDR3 bases are TGTGCCAGCAGCCTCCCTGACAGGGTCACTGAAGCTTTCTTT. Protein sequence: CASSLPDRVTEAFF.

The chain couples TRBV25-1 to TRBJ2-7, with 10 nucleotides matching TRBD1. In germline, CDR1 is MGHDK, CDR2 SYGVNS. The CDR3 is 11 amino acids. V lost 8 bases and J lost 5; bases outside the gene matches: 0. The DNA of the CDR3 is TGTGCCAGCGGGACAGGGGACGAGCAGTACTTC. This translates into CASGTGDEQYF.

The gene calls are TRBV9 and TRBJ2-2; 7 bases are a match to TRBD1. Germline assignment: CDR1 SGDLS and CDR2 YYNGEE. The length of the CDR3 is 16 residues. The V and J ends lost 5 bases and 2 bases, in that order; junction bases with no gene match: 9. For the CDR3, the DNA is TGTGCCAGCAGATCCGGGGACAGCCAAAACACCGGGGAGCTGTTTTTT. It translates to CASRSGDSQNTGELFF. The whole variable domain, filled in from reference TRBV9 and TRBJ2-2, reads DSGVTQTPKHLITATGQRVTLRCSPRSGDLSVYWYQQSLDQGLQFLIQYYNGEERAKGNILERFSAQQFPDLHSELNLSSLELGDSALYFCASRSGDSQNTGELFFGEGSRLTVL.

This chain links TRBV29-1 with TRBJ1-5; a possible D gene is TRBD1 (5 bases). V was shortened by 6 bases and J by 6 bases, with 12 bases between the two germline ends. Per the germline V gene, CDR1 is SQVTM and CDR2 is ANQGSEA. There are 12 residues in the CDR3. CDR3 in amino acids: CSVAWGGQPQHF. Written as DNA, the CDR3 is TGCAGCGTCGCCTGGGGCGGTCAGCCCCAGCATTTT. The variable domain in full, completed from reference TRBV29-1 and TRBJ1-5, reads SAVISQKPSRDICQRGTSLTIQCQVDSQVTMMFWYRQQPGQSLTLIATANQGSEATYESGFVIDKFPISRPNLTFSTLTVSNMSPEDSSIYLCSVAWGGQPQHFGDGTRLSIL.

V gene TRBV27 combines with J gene TRBJ2-7, with D possibly TRBD1 on 6 matching bases. Trimming stripped 3 bases from V and 1 base from J, with 10 bases between. This CDR3 is built from 14 residues. CDR1 and CDR2 from the germline V gene are MNHEY and SMNVEV (reference sequence). The CDR3: CASSFTGTSYEQYF. As DNA, the CDR3 is TGTGCCAGCAGTTTTACCGGGACATCCTACGAGCAGTACTTC.